This T cell receptor beta chain was retrieved from a study of blood T cell repertoires in COVID-19 (dated by TCRdb to 2019 to 2021). For context, the study as a whole: The collaborator samples originated in the United States, Italy and Spain and spanned the acute and convalescent phases of COVID-19. The material from the prospective study consisted of cDNA or gDNA derived from T cells, B-cell-depleted T cells, or PBMCs. Deeply sampled blood TCRbeta repertoires from subjects exposed to, actively infected with, or recovered from COVID-19 were included in the dataset. A freely available public database, intended as a resource for researchers studying the immune response to SARS-CoV-2, is where the repertoires were released. Samples came from the ongoing ImmuneRACE study (first 160 participants) plus 1,254 subjects from 6 global collaborators. The sample metadata nearly always contained a de-identified subject ID, COVID-19 status, age in years and sex. Where available, HLA class I and class II types were obtained from metadata supplied by the sample provider rather than from assay-based typing.

Each collaborating institution followed its own protocols to collect whole blood in K2EDTA tubes. For TCRbeta analysis, collaborators shipped samples in one of three forms: frozen whole blood, isolated PBMCs, or DNA extracted from either of those sample types. Reading the germline V gene gives CDR1 SGHRS and CDR2 YFSETQ. The CDR3 runs 15 amino acids, cysteine and phenylalanine included. Solely the CDR3 DNA is kept, with 45 bases framed from the first base. V is shortened by 0 bases, J by 2 bases, and the region joining them spans 9 bases. Overall study results and their limits: The quantity of clinical and demographic metadata differed by source and by participant and was supplied without curation.

TCRbeta CDR3 regions were amplified from genomic DNA using the immunoSEQ Assay, a bias-controlled multiplex PCR. The published analysis was carried out like this. The number of nucleated cells in each sample was estimated from the amplification of reference gene primers within the assay. Sequence reads were collapsed and filtered to measure the absolute abundance of every unique TCRbeta CDR3 rearrangement. Productive Simpson clonality was computed per sample as the square root of Simpson's diversity index over productive rearrangements. TCRdb carries this immuneACCESS record with in-frame sequences only. Its versions omit some clonotypes, under half of them owing to an unresolved V gene in the studies checked, with the rest unexplained. That table supplies the V and J calls and clone size; D and trimming were determined from the DNA. For this sample the table gives about 190,000 clones, of which approximately 78% were detected only once. The biggest ten clones account for about 2.8% of the sample.

Remarks on this clone: The clone's antigen remains unknown. No base qualities exist here, and no much larger clone lies one base off it.

The chain couples TRBV5-1 to TRBJ2-1; TRBD2 is possibly the D segment (5 matching bases). The sample consisted of peripheral blood. The TCR originated in a woman of 80 years or more with active or convalescent COVID-19. The nucleotides read TGCGCCAGCAGCTTGGTGCAGGAGGCCTACAATGAGCAGTTCTTC. Translated, this gives CASSLVQEAYNEQFF.